This TCR beta chain appears in the sequencing data of a study of vaccination and CD4 T cells after COVID-19. The treatment: roughly 10-day PBMC culture with coronavirus spike peptide pools or control peptides (ViraFEST assay). The Oncomine TCR Beta short-read assay was applied to DNA of cultured CD4+ T cells. CD4+ T cells were cultured, and genomic DNA was extracted from them. A single record per CDR3 protein comes from TCRdb applying MiXCR to the PCR reads. The sample contains about 26,000 distinct CDR3 sequences, about 50% of which appear only once. Points on this clonotype: Its antigen is currently unknown. One end of the junction fails to match germline, which may point to a read error.

This TCR was recovered from a human donor who received a COVID-19 vaccine. The sequencing here drew on CD4+ T cells from blood, cultured in vitro, taken before SARS-CoV-2 vaccination.

The CDR3 DNA follows: TGTGCCAGCTCCCCACGACGAGAGACTTTCGGAAAAGAGACCCAGTACTTC. Translated, it gives CASSPRRETFGKETQYF. The chain uses TRBV18 and TRBJ2-5; no definite D call. This CDR3 contains 17 residues. The V gene's germline CDR1 is KGHSH and CDR2 LQKENI.